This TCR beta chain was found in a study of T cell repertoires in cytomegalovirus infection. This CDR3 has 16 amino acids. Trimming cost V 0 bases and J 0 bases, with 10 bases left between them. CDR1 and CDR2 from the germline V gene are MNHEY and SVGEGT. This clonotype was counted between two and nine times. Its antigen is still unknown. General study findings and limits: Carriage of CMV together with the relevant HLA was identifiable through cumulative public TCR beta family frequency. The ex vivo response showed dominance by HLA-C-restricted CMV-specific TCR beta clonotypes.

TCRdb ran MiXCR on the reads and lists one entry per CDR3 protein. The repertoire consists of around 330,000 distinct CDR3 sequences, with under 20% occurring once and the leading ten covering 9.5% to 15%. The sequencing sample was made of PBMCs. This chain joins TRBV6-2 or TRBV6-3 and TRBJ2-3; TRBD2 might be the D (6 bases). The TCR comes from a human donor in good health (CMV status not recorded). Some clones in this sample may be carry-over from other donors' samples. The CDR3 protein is CASSYSGAGSTDTQYF. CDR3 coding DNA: TGTGCCAGCAGTTACTCGGGTGCGGGGAGCACAGATACGCAGTATTTT.